What follows are 14 T cell receptor beta chains derived from one specimen sequenced in a study of cytomegalovirus exposure and HLA in healthy donors. The PCR had 60 Vbeta and 13 Jbeta primers. This table comes from immunoSEQ multiplex PCR, and its TCRdb copy is limited to in-frame clones, with some not included. The data show about 93,000 clones, 70% to 80% seen once. The specimen was PBMCs. These receptor sequences come from a man aged 30 to 45 in good health and CMV-seronegative.

The J gene is TRBJ2-5, the V gene TRBV11-2; 10 bases map to TRBD1. Germline CDR1 is SGHAT and CDR2 is FQNNGV. V shed 2 bases, J shed 2 bases, and the junction held 5 bases outside the gene matches. The CDR3 loop spans 16 amino acids. This CDR3 reads CASSLLGQGVQETQYF. The CDR3 nucleotides read TGTGCCAGCAGCTTATTAGGACAGGGGGTACAAGAGACCCAGTACTTC.

The chain recombines TRBV4-1 with TRBJ2-5, with a weak D call TRBD1 (5 bases). This CDR3 region has 16 residues. V was clipped by 4 bases and J by 1 base, with 16 bases between them. CDR1 MGHRA and CDR2 YSYEKL come from the germline V gene. CDR3 in DNA: TGCGCCAGCAGCCGTCCAGGGCCCCCAGGCCAAGAGACCCAGTACTTC. Translating gives CASSRPGPPGQETQYF.

This sequence joins TRBV6-5 and TRBJ1-1, with D perhaps TRBD1 (6 bases). CDR3 size: 13 residues. V lost 5 bases and J 7 bases, leaving 14 bases between the germline ends. The germline V gene has CDR1 MNHEY and CDR2 SVGAGI. The CDR3 DNA sequence: TGTGCCAGCAGTCGTTCGGGGGGCAGTGAAGCTTTCTTT. Its protein product is CASSRSGGSEAFF.

V usage is TRBV6-5 and J usage is TRBJ2-5; 15 bases agree with TRBD2. CDR3 length: 14 amino acids. The ends lost 10 bases at V and 4 bases at J; junction bases unmatched: 4. The germline CDR1 and CDR2 sequences are MNHEY and SVGAGI. This CDR3 reads CATGLAGGAETQYF. DNA of the CDR3: TGTGCCACCGGACTAGCGGGGGGGGCAGAGACCCAGTACTTC.

V gene TRBV6-6 combines with J gene TRBJ1-4; D gene unclear. The CDR3 is made up of 15 amino acids. Germline V gives CDR1 MNHNY, CDR2 SVGAGI (reference sequence). Trimming took 3 bases from V and 8 from J, leaving 16 bases between them. CDR3 in DNA: TGTGCCAGCAGTTATCGTGGGCAGTCGGAAGAAAAACTGTTTTTT. Its protein is CASSYRGQSEEKLFF.

This chain links TRBV7-9 with TRBJ2-5; D might be TRBD1 (8 bases). Trimming stripped 6 bases from V and 7 bases from J, with 12 bases between. The CDR3 sequence is 12 residues long. Germline values: CDR1 SEHNR, CDR2 FQNEAQ (reference sequence). The CDR3 protein is CASRQGEGTQYF. The CDR3 nucleotides read TGTGCCAGCAGACAGGGGGAGGGGACCCAGTACTTC.

Regarding this clone: This sample also contains other DNA sequences that code for the same CDR3. The chain employs TRBV4-2 and TRBJ1-4; TRBD1 aligns across 7 bases. The junction had 5 bases not matched to a gene; V was cut back by 3 bases and J by 4 bases. Germline values: CDR1 LGHNA, CDR2 YNFKEQ. The CDR3 contains 15 residues. The CDR3 sequence is CASSQDQGVNEKLFF. Here the CDR3 DNA reads TGTGCCAGCAGCCAGGATCAGGGGGTTAATGAAAAACTGTTTTTT.

This clone appeared a few times. V is TRBV6-4 and J is TRBJ1-1; the match to TRBD1 covers 7 bases. Germline V lookup: CDR1 MRHNA, CDR2 SNTAGT. The CDR3 runs to 13 residues. After removal of 5 bases from V and 4 bases from J, the junction contained 4 bases not matched to a gene. CDR3 bases: TGTGCCAGCAGTCCGAACAGGGGCACTGAAGCTTTCTTT. This codes for CASSPNRGTEAFF.

V usage is TRBV5-6 and J usage is TRBJ2-1; D perhaps matches TRBD1 (6 bases). CDR3 size: 12 residues. V was clipped by 3 bases and J by 16 bases, with 17 bases between them. The germline gives CDR1 SGHDT, CDR2 YYEEEE. The CDR3: CASSWGQRVKFF. The CDR3, as DNA: TGTGCCAGCAGCTGGGGACAAAGGGTTAAATTCTTC.

In DNA form, the CDR3 reads TGCGCCAGCAGCCCTTCTCAACGGAGTTGGGCGCAGTATTTT. Translating it yields CASSPSQRSWAQYF. V and J are TRBV4-3 and TRBJ2-3; D is unresolved. V was clipped by 4 bases and J by 10 bases, with 18 bases between them. From germline, CDR1 is LGHNA and CDR2 YSLEER. This CDR3 is 14 amino acids long.

This rearrangement joins TRBV11-1 to TRBJ1-1; D remains ambiguous. CDR1 SGHAT and CDR2 FQDESV come from the germline V gene (reference sequence). Between the trimmed V and J ends, which lost 1 base and 4 bases, there was a span of 10 bases. The CDR3 is made up of 14 amino acids. The CDR3 loop is CASSLGSGPTEAFF. The CDR3 region has the DNA TGTGCCAGCAGCTTAGGATCAGGTCCCACTGAAGCTTTCTTT.

This clone occurred a few times. The CDR3: CASSLDRAPTNEKLFF. CDR3 nucleotides: TGTGCCAGCAGCCTTGACAGGGCCCCAACTAATGAAAAACTGTTTTTT. The chain employs TRBV2 and TRBJ1-4; 7 positions match TRBD1. CDR1 is SNHLY and CDR2 is FYNNEI in the germline V gene. The trim removed 6 bases at V and 0 bases at J, leaving 7 bases unmatched. CDR3 length equals 16 residues. Variable domain in full (rest from reference TRBV2 and TRBJ1-4): EPEVTQTPSHQVTQMGQEVILRCVPISNHLYFYWYRQILGQKVEFLVSFYNNEISEKSEIFDDQFSVERPDGSNFTLKIRSTKLEDSAMYFCASSLDRAPTNEKLFFGSGTQLSVL.

This clone was observed once. The genes are TRBV5-6 and TRBJ1-2; D gene unclear. Trimming cost V 1 base and J 6 bases, with 10 bases left between them. The CDR3 covers 13 residues. CDR1 and CDR2 (germline): SGHDT, YYEEEE. CDR3 residues: CASSLSWRDGYTF. The DNA of the CDR3 is TGTGCCAGCAGCTTGTCATGGCGGGATGGCTACACCTTC.

V and J are TRBV4-2 and TRBJ1-5; D not resolved. Germline V gene lookup returns CDR1 LGHNA and CDR2 YNFKEQ. V was pared by 3 bases and J by 0 bases, with 9 bases between. This CDR3 is 15 amino acids long. CDR3 residues: CASSQEGDSNQPQHF. For the CDR3, the DNA is TGTGCCAGCAGCCAGGAGGGCGATAGCAATCAGCCCCAGCATTTT.